The 5 T cell receptor beta chains below all came from one sample that was sequenced in a study of blood T cell repertoires in COVID-19. Measured with immunoSEQ multiplex PCR; TCRdb has only the in-frame clones, and not every one. The profile covers about 90,000 clones, with around four fifths appearing a single time and about 13% taken by the ten largest. The specimen sequenced was peripheral blood. These receptor sequences come from a human donor in a cohort sampled during active COVID-19.

The rearrangement joins TRBV28 to TRBJ2-7; 9 bases agree with TRBD1. J gave up 7 bases and V 5 bases, and 9 bases lay outside the gene matches. The CDR3 contains 14 residues. Germline-derived CDR1 and CDR2 are MDHEN and SYDVKM. As DNA, the CDR3 is TGTGCCAGCAGTGCCCAACAGGGGGCGAGGGAGCAGTACTTC. It yields the protein CASSAQQGAREQYF.

The chain links TRBV28 to TRBJ2-7; D is unresolved. Between the trimmed V and J ends, which lost 1 base and 6 bases, there was a span of 10 bases. The CDR3 has 13 amino acids. CDR1 and CDR2 from the germline V gene are MDHEN and SYDVKM. This chain's CDR3 is CASSLYSPSEQYF. In nucleotides, the CDR3 is TGTGCCAGCAGTTTATACTCCCCCTCCGAGCAGTACTTC.

This clone was detected once. This chain links TRBV3-1 (or the pseudogene TRBV3-2) with TRBJ2-5, with TRBD1 matching over 7 bases. V lost 6 bases, J lost 5 bases, and 9 bases stayed unmatched. The CDR3 runs to 14 residues. Looked up from germline, CDR1 is LGHDT and CDR2 is YNNKEL (reference sequence). In DNA, the CDR3 is TGTGCCAGCAGTCGAAAGGGGGCGCGGGAGACCCAGTACTTC. It is translated as CASSRKGARETQYF.

V gene TRBV2 combines with J gene TRBJ1-2, with TRBD1 identical over 8 bases. The V segment lost 7 bases and the J segment 5 bases; nucleotides outside the gene matches: 12. This CDR3 is 15 amino acids long. Germline CDR1 and CDR2: SNHLY and FYNNEI. The CDR3 loop reads CASKRLGQGAYGYTF. CDR3 nucleotides: TGTGCCAGCAAGCGATTGGGTCAGGGGGCGTATGGCTACACCTTC.

The V gene is TRBV18, the J gene TRBJ1-2, with a weak D call TRBD1 (5 bases). V shed 2 bases and J shed 7 bases, with 17 bases lying between them. The CDR3 extends over 15 amino acids. Germline loops: CDR1 KGHSH, CDR2 LQKENI. The chain's CDR3 is CASSPKITGSAGYTF. The CDR3 DNA sequence: TGTGCCAGCTCACCAAAGATCACAGGCAGTGCTGGCTACACCTTC.